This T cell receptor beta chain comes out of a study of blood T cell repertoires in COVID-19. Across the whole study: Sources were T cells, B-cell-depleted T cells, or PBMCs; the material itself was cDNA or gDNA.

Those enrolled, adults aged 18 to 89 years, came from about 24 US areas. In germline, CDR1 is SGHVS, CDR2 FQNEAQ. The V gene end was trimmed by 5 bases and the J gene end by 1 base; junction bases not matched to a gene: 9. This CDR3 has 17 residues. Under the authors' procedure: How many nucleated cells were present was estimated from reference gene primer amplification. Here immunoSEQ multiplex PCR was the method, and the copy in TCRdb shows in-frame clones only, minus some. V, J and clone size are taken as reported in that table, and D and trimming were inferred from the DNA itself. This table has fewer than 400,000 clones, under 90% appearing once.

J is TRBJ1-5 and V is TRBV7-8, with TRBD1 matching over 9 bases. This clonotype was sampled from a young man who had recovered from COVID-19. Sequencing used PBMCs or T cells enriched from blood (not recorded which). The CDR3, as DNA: TGTGCCAGCAGCCATCTGAACAGGGGGCGAAGCAATCAGCCCCAGCATTTT. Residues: CASSHLNRGRSNQPQHF. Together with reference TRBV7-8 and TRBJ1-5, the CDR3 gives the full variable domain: GAGVSQSPRYKVAKRGQDVALRCDPISGHVSLFWYQQALGQGPEFLTYFQNEAQLDKSGLPSDRFFAERPEGSVSTLKIQRTQQEDSAVYLCASSHLNRGRSNQPQHFGDGTRLSIL.